The next 19 T cell receptor beta chains were all read from a single sample in a study of a mutant IDH1 vaccine in newly diagnosed glioma. Which antigens these TCRs recognize remains unknown. Measured with immunoSEQ multiplex PCR; TCRdb has only the in-frame clones, and not every one. The sample includes about 34,000 clones, around 90% of them seen just once. Time point here: week 47, end of study. Alongside topical imiquimod, each dose of vaccine comprised 300 ug of mutant IDH1 20-mer peptide. This sample comprised PBMCs, obtained from a glioma patient whose treatment included an IDH1 peptide vaccine. Receptors were obtained from a woman in her thirties or forties with glioma.

The rearrangement uses TRBV2 and TRBJ1-5; unclear D gene. V lost 0 bases and J 0 bases, leaving 6 bases between the germline ends. The CDR3 is 15 amino acids. In germline, CDR1 is SNHLY, CDR2 FYNNEI. The CDR3 loop is CASSEAFYSNQPQHF. The CDR3 DNA reads as TGTGCCAGCAGTGAAGCTTTCTATAGCAATCAGCCCCAGCATTTT.

The CDR3 protein is CASSRQGSTEAFF. DNA for the CDR3: TGTGCCAGCAGCAGGCAGGGAAGCACTGAAGCTTTCTTT. The chain has TRBV11-3 and TRBJ1-1; the D gene is possibly TRBD1 (5 bases). The CDR3 extends over 13 amino acids. V was shortened by 5 bases and J by 4 bases, with 11 bases between the two germline ends. Germline assignment: CDR1 SGHNT and CDR2 YENEEA.

The chain employs TRBV19 and TRBJ2-3, with TRBD2 matching over 10 bases. CDR1 LNHDA and CDR2 SQIVND come from the germline V gene (reference sequence). V was clipped by 3 bases and J by 5 bases; unmatched bases: 8. The CDR3 totals 16 residues. The CDR3 loop is CASSISSGGARDTQYF. The CDR3 DNA reads as TGTGCCAGTAGTATCTCCAGCGGGGGGGCCAGAGATACGCAGTATTTT. The whole variable domain, filled in from reference TRBV19 and TRBJ2-3, reads DGGITQSPKYLFRKEGQNVTLSCEQNLNHDAMYWYRQDPGQGLRLIYYSQIVNDFQKGDIAEGYSVSREKKESFPLTVTSAQKNPTAFYLCASSISSGGARDTQYFGPGTRLTVL.

This clone was picked up one time. This chain connects TRBV6-1 to TRBJ2-2; D may correspond to TRBD1 or TRBD2 (5 bases each). Trimming took off 8 bases at V and 0 bases at J, with 10 bases between the two ends. The CDR3 consists of 14 residues. Germline values: CDR1 MNHNS, CDR2 SASEGT. The CDR3 sequence: CASPRDANTGELFF. CDR3 coding DNA: TGTGCCAGCCCCAGGGACGCGAACACCGGGGAGCTGTTTTTT.

A few counts support this clone. This CDR3 reads CASSTGWTDNQPQHF. DNA for the CDR3: TGTGCCAGCAGCACTGGCTGGACAGACAATCAGCCCCAGCATTTT. The genes are TRBV5-5 and TRBJ1-5; D perhaps matches TRBD1 (6 bases). Trimming left V 4 bases short and J 3 bases short, with 14 bases between. The CDR3 loop spans 15 amino acids. CDR1 is SGHKS, CDR2 YYEKEE, per germline (reference sequence).

The genes are TRBV5-5 and TRBJ2-7, with D maybe TRBD2 (5 bases). The germline V gene has CDR1 SGHKS and CDR2 YYEKEE (reference sequence). The CDR3 runs to 14 residues. Trimming pared 4 bases from V and 2 bases from J, leaving 13 bases between. The CDR3 DNA is TGTGCCAGCAGCGCCGAAGCGGTTACCTACGAGCAGTACTTC. Its translation: CASSAEAVTYEQYF.

This clone appeared once. This chain uses TRBV30 with TRBJ2-3; 11 bases align to TRBD2. After removal of 2 bases from V and 15 bases from J, the junction contained 10 bases not matched to a gene. CDR1 is GTSNPN, CDR2 SVGIG, per germline (reference sequence). This CDR3 contains 13 residues. CDR3 in amino acids: CAWSPYSSGRIYF. CDR3 bases: TGTGCCTGGAGTCCATATTCTAGCGGGAGGATATATTTT.

The chain uses TRBV7-9 and TRBJ1-4; D uncertain. With 1 base removed from V and 0 bases from J, the gap between germline ends came to 6 bases. Per germline, CDR1 SEHNR and CDR2 FQNEAQ (reference sequence). The CDR3 is 15 residues long. CDR3 loop: CASSLGVATNEKLFF. DNA for the CDR3: TGTGCCAGCAGCTTAGGGGTAGCAACTAATGAAAAACTGTTTTTT.

This clone has a single count. The chain joins TRBV19 to TRBJ1-5, with D perhaps matching TRBD1 (6 bases). Trimming pared 1 base from V and 0 bases from J, leaving 13 bases between. Germline loops: CDR1 LNHDA, CDR2 SQIVND (reference sequence). The CDR3 spans 17 residues. CDR3 nucleotide sequence: TGTGCCAGTAGTATAGTCCGGACAGAGTATAGCAATCAGCCCCAGCATTTT. It codes for CASSIVRTEYSNQPQHF.

This chain connects TRBV6-1 to TRBJ2-5; maybe TRBD1 (5 bases). V lost 5 bases, J lost 0 bases, and 10 bases lay in between. The CDR3 is made up of 14 amino acids. The germline V gene encodes CDR1 MNHNS and CDR2 SASEGT. CDR3 residues: CASSFRANQETQYF. The CDR3 nucleotides read TGTGCCAGCAGTTTCAGGGCTAACCAAGAGACCCAGTACTTC.

This clone appeared a single time. V gene TRBV10-1 combines with J gene TRBJ2-5; weak D call: TRBD2 (6 bases). CDR1 is WNHNN, CDR2 SYGVQD, per germline (reference sequence). The CDR3 spans 16 residues. V was shortened by 7 bases and J by 6 bases, with 24 bases between the two germline ends. CDR3 in DNA: TGCGCCAGCACCCCCGGGGGTGGGGGTTGGTTAAAGACCCAGTACTTC. It codes for CASTPGGGGWLKTQYF.

DNA for the CDR3: TGTGCCAGCAGTTACGGGGCGCCCTACAATGAGCAGTTCTTC. This translates into CASSYGAPYNEQFF. The chain couples TRBV6-5 to TRBJ2-1; a possible D gene is TRBD1 (5 bases). Trimming stripped 2 bases from V and 2 bases from J, with 7 bases between. This CDR3 is 14 amino acids long. CDR1 and CDR2 from the germline V gene are MNHEY and SVGAGI.

J is TRBJ2-7 and V is TRBV14; 9 bases are shared with TRBD1. Looked up from germline, CDR1 is SGHDN and CDR2 is FVKESK. CDR3 length: 16 residues. The V gene end was trimmed by 4 bases and the J gene end by 3 bases; junction bases not matched to a gene: 10. The CDR3 here is CASSLMRDRVGYEQYF. The CDR3 nucleotides are TGTGCCAGCAGCCTCATGCGGGACAGGGTAGGCTACGAGCAGTACTTC.

CDR3: CSAGRQHQYF. CDR3 DNA sequence: TGCAGTGCTGGGCGACAGCACCAGTACTTC. The chain is built from TRBV20-1 and TRBJ2-5; D perhaps matches TRBD1 (5 bases). The CDR3 totals 10 residues. CDR1 and CDR2 (germline): DFQATT, SNEGSKA (reference sequence). V gave up 5 bases and J gave up 10 bases, with 11 bases separating them.

Written as DNA, the CDR3 is TGTGCCAGCAGTTCCTCCTGGGGACAGACTTATGGCTACACCTTC. This codes for CASSSSWGQTYGYTF. The chain employs TRBV6-5 and TRBJ1-2, with 7 bases matching TRBD1. CDR3 length: 15 residues. Per the germline V gene, CDR1 is MNHEY and CDR2 is SVGAGI. J lost 5 bases, V lost 4 bases, and 10 bases had no gene match.

CDR3 region: CAIPGAVSSGANVLTF. The CDR3 coding sequence is TGTGCCATCCCAGGGGCCGTCTCCTCTGGGGCCAACGTCCTGACTTTC. The gene calls are TRBV10-3 and TRBJ2-6; TRBD1 is a possible D gene (6 bases). V lost 8 bases to trimming and J lost 0 bases, with 14 bases between them. Germline lookup yields CDR1 ENHRY and CDR2 SYGVKD. The CDR3 covers 16 residues.

This rearrangement joins TRBV28 to TRBJ2-7; D call uncertain. The CDR3 contains 10 residues. Germline V gene lookup returns CDR1 MDHEN and CDR2 SYDVKM. V was cut by 8 bases and J by 2 bases, with 4 bases left in between. The CDR3 protein is CASGTYEQYF. CDR3 nucleotides: TGTGCCAGCGGCACCTACGAGCAGTACTTC. Combining the CDR3 with reference TRBV28 and TRBJ2-7 gives the whole variable domain DVKVTQSSRYLVKRTGEKVFLECVQDMDHENMFWYRQDPGLGLRLIYFSYDVKMKEKGDIPEGYSVSREKKERFSLILESASTNQTSMYLCASGTYEQYFGPGTRLTVT.

The gene calls are TRBV7-8 and TRBJ2-5, with D maybe TRBD2 (7 bases). Looked up from germline, CDR1 is SGHVS and CDR2 is FQNEAQ. There are 13 residues in the CDR3. V was cut by 5 bases and J by 5 bases, with 12 bases left in between. DNA for the CDR3: TGTGCCAGCAGCCGAGGGAGGGGGGAGACCCAGTACTTC. Encoded protein: CASSRGRGETQYF.

The CDR3 DNA sequence: TGTGCCAGCAGCCCGGCCGTAGCGGGGGGTAGGGATGAGCAGTTCTTC. Residues: CASSPAVAGGRDEQFF. This chain uses TRBV5-4 with TRBJ2-1; 10 bases are a match to TRBD2. Per germline, CDR1 SGHNT and CDR2 YYREEE (reference sequence). The CDR3 runs 16 residues. The junction had 12 bases not matched to a gene; V was cut back by 4 bases and J by 8 bases.